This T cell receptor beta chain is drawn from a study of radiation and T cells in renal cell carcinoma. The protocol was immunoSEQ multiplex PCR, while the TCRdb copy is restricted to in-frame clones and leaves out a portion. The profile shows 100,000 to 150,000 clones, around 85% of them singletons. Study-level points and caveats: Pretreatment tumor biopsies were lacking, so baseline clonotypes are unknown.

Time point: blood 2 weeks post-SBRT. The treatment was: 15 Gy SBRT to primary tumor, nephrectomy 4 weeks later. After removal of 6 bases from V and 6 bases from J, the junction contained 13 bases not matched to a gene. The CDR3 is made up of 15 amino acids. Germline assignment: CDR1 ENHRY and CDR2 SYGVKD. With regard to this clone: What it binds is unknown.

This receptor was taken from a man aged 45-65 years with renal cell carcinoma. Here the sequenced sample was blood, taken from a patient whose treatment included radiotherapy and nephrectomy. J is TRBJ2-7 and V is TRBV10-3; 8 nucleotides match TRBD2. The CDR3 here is CAISPGGTPHPEQYF. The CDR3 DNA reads TGTGCCATCAGCCCGGGGGGGACTCCTCATCCCGAGCAGTACTTC.